A single T cell receptor (beta chain) is shown here with its context. Its matching antigen is unknown. From germline, CDR1 is SEHNR and CDR2 FQNEAQ (reference sequence). This CDR3 has 14 amino acids. The V and J ends lost 0 bases and 3 bases respectively, with 8 bases between them. The primer mix had 60 Vbeta and 13 Jbeta primers. The assay was immunoSEQ multiplex PCR, and TCRdb's table has in-frame clones only and misses some. The data hold about 130,000 clones, with 17% observed a single time. The record originates from a study of cytomegalovirus exposure and HLA in healthy donors. General observations from the study: Follow-up analysis found HLA locus-dependent TCR association rates, highest for DRB1 and lowest for HLA-C. Most of the TCR beta V segments (in an earlier analysis) were productive either about 87% or about 30% of the time. Cytomegalovirus-associated TCR beta chains were listed, numbering 150 to 200.

Specimen: PBMCs. The rearrangement links TRBV7-9 to TRBJ1-1; weak D call: TRBD1 (5 bases). This clonotype was sampled from a female donor in good health and CMV-seropositive. The CDR3 protein is CASSLAGRDTEAFF. Written as DNA, the CDR3 is TGTGCCAGCAGCTTAGCAGGCAGGGACACTGAAGCTTTCTTT.